This entry is about one T cell receptor (beta chain). The sample belongs to a study of blood T cell repertoires in COVID-19. Study overall: Before being deemed recovered, Cohort 3 donors had two negative PCRs, clearance, or symptom resolution. The United States, Italy and Spain were the sources of the acute and convalescent COVID-19 samples.

This table comes from immunoSEQ multiplex PCR, and its TCRdb copy is limited to in-frame clones, with some not included. The data hold roughly 210,000 clones, with roughly 87% observed a single time. Living in 24 US areas, the participants were between about 18 and 90 years of age. Per germline, CDR1 SGHTA and CDR2 FQGNSA. Losses at the gene ends were 2 bases for V and 0 bases for J; bases not matched to a gene: 10. The CDR3 length is 18 residues. The sample was PBMCs or T cells enriched from blood (not recorded which). This receptor was identified in a man aged 25-45 years in a cohort exposed to, infected with or recovered from COVID-19 (not recorded which). The J gene is TRBJ2-3, the V gene TRBV7-2, with 8 bases that match TRBD2. In DNA, the CDR3 is TGTGCCAGCAGCTTATGGGGCACTAGCGGAACTAGCACAGATACGCAGTATTTT. It translates to CASSLWGTSGTSTDTQYF.